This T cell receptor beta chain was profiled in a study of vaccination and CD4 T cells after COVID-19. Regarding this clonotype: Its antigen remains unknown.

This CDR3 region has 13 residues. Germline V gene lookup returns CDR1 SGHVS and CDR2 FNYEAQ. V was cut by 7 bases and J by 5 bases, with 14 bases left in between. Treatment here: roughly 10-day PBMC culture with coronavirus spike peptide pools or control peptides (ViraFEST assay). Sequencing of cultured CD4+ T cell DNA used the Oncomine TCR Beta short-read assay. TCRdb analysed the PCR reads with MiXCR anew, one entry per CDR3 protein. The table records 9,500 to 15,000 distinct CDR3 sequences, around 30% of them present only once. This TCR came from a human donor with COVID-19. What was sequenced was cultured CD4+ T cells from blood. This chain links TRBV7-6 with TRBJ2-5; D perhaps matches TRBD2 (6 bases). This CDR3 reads CASTLAGRETQYF. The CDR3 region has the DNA TGTGCCAGCACCCTGGCGGGGAGGGAGACCCAGTACTTC.